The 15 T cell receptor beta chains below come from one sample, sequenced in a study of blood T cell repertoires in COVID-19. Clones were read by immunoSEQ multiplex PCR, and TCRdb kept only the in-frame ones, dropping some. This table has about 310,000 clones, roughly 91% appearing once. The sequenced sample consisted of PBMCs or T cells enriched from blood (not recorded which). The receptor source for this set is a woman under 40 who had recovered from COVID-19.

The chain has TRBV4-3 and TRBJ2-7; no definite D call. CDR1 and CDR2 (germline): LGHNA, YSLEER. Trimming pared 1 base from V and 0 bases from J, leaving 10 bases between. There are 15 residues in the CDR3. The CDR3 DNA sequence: TGCGCCAGCAGCCAAGGTCCTAGAAGCTCCTACGAGCAGTACTTC. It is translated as CASSQGPRSSYEQYF.

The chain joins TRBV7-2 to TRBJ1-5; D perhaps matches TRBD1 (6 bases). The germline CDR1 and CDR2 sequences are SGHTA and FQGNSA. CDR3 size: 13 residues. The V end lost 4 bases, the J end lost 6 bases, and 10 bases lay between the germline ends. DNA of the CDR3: TGTGCCAGCAGCTGGGACAAAGGTCAGCCCCAGCATTTT. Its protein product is CASSWDKGQPQHF. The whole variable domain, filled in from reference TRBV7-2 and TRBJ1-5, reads GAGVSQSPSNKVTEKGKDVELRCDPISGHTALYWYRQSLGQGLEFLIYFQGNSAPDKSGLPSDRFSAERTGGSVSTLTIQRTQQEDSAVYLCASSWDKGQPQHFGDGTRLSIL.

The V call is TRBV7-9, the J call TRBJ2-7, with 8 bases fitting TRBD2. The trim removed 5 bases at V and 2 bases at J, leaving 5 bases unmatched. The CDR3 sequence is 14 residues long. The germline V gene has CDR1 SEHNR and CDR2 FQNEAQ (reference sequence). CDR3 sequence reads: CASSLGLGAYEQYF. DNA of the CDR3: TGTGCCAGCAGCCTGGGACTAGGGGCCTACGAGCAGTACTTC. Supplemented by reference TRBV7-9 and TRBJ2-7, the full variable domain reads DTGVSQNPRHKITKRGQNVTFRCDPISEHNRLYWYRQTLGQGPEFLTYFQNEAQLEKSRLLSDRFSAERPKGSFSTLEIQRTEQGDSAMYLCASSLGLGAYEQYFGPGTRLTVT.

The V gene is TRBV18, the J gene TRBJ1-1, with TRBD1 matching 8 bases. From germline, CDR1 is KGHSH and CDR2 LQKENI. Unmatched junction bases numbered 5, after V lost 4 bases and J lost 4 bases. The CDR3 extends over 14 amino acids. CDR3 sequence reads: CASSQDRVGTEAFF. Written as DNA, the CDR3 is TGTGCCAGCTCACAGGACAGGGTTGGCACTGAAGCTTTCTTT.

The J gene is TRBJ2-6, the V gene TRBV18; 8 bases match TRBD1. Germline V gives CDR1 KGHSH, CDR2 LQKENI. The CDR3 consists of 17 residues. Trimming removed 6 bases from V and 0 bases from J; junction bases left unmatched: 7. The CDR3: CASSAGQGNSGANVLTF. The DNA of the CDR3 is TGTGCCAGCTCGGCTGGACAGGGCAACTCTGGGGCCAACGTCCTGACTTTC.

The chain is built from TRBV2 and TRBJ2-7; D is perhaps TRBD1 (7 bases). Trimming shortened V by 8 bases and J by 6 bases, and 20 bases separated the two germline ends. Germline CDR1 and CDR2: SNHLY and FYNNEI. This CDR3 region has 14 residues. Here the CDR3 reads CASGGDSSYGEQYF. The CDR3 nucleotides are TGTGCCAGCGGAGGGGACAGTTCATACGGCGAGCAGTACTTC.

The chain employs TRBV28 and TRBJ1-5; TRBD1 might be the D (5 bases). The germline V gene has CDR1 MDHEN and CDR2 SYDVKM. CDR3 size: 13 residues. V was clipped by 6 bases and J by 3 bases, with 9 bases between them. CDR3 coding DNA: TGTGCCAGCAGCCGACAGTACAATCAGCCCCAGCATTTT. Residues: CASSRQYNQPQHF.

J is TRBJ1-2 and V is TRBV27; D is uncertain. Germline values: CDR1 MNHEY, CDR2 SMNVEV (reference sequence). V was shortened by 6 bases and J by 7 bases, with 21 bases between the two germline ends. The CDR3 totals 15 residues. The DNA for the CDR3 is TGTGCCAGCAGCCGCACCTTGGTCCCGAGTGGTGGCTACACCTTC. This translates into CASSRTLVPSGGYTF.

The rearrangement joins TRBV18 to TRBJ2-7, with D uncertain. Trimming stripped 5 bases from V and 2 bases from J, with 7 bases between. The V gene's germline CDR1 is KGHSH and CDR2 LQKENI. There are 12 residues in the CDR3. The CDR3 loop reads CASSDQAYEQYF. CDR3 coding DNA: TGTGCCAGCTCAGATCAGGCCTACGAGCAGTACTTC.

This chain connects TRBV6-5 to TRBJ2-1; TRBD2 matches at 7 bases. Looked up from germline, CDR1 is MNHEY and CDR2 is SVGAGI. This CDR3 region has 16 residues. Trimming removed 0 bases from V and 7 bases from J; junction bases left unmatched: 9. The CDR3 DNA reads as TGTGCCAGCAGTTACTCTTGGACTAGACCTGAGAATGAGCAGTTCTTC. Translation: CASSYSWTRPENEQFF.

The CDR3 is CASSPGTGTNTEAFF. The CDR3 DNA reads as TGTGCCAGCAGCCCAGGGACAGGGACTAACACTGAAGCTTTCTTT. This chain uses TRBV7-9 with TRBJ1-1; 9 nucleotides align to TRBD1. The CDR3 contains 15 residues. Germline CDR1 reads SEHNR; CDR2 reads FQNEAQ (reference sequence). Germline trimming cut 5 bases from V and 2 bases from J; bases unmatched to any gene: 6.

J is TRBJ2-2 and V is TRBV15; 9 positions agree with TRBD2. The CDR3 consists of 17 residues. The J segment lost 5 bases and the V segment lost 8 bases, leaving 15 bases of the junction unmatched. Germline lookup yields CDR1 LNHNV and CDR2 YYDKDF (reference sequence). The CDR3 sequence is CATAERLSGSLTGELFF. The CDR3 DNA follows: TGTGCCACCGCTGAAAGGCTTAGCGGGAGTCTGACCGGGGAGCTGTTTTTT.

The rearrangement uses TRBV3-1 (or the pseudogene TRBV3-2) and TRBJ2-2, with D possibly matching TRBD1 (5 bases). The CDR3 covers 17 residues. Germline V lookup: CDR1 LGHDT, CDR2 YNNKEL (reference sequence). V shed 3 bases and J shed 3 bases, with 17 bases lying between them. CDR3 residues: CASSQGRTLPDTGELFF. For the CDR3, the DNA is TGTGCCAGCAGCCAGGGCCGGACATTACCGGACACCGGGGAGCTGTTTTTT.

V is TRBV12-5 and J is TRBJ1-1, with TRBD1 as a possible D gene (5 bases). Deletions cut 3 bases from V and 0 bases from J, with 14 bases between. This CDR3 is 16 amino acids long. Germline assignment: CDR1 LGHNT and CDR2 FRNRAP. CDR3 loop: CASGFSRVGLNTEAFF. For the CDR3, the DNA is TGTGCTAGTGGTTTCAGCAGGGTCGGGTTGAACACTGAAGCTTTCTTT.

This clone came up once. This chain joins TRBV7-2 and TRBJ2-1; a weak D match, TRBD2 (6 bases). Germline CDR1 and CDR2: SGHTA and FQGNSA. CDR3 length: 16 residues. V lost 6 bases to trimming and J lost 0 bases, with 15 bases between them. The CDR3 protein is CASSSTRDSSYNEQFF. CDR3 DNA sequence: TGTGCCAGCAGTTCGACCCGGGACTCCTCCTACAATGAGCAGTTCTTC.